These T cell receptor beta chains were read from a single sample in a study of T cells in Graves' hyperthyroidism and ophthalmopathy. TCRdb re-analysed the multiplex PCR reads in MiXCR, keeping a single row per CDR3 protein. The repertoire holds 200,000 to 250,000 distinct CDR3 sequences, with about a sixth as singletons. Sequencing was performed on blood. All receptors come from a woman under 30 with Graves' ophthalmopathy. CDR3s leave out the opening cysteine and the closing phenylalanine or tryptophan. A D gene is named only where the DNA matches it firmly.

TRBV27,TRBJ2-5,.,ASSSARTTETQY
TRBV6-5,TRBJ2-5,.,ASSYGAPVFGTQY
TRBV3-1,TRBJ1-4,.,ASSQDRAGKLF
TRBV10-3,TRBJ2-7,TRBD2,AIRGGGAKGSYEQY
TRBV6-2/TRBV6-3,TRBJ2-1,.,ASSAFGWGPGSSNEQF
TRBV3-1,TRBJ2-7,TRBD2,ASSQDPGGGPYEQY
TRBV6-1,TRBJ1-5,TRBD1,ASKMDRGNQPQH
TRBV19,TRBJ2-6,TRBD2,ASSMGLASGANVLT
TRBV29-1,TRBJ1-2,TRBD1,SAWDRGGYGYT
TRBV20-1,TRBJ1-1,.,SAPTTENTEAF
TRBV30,TRBJ1-2,.,GTDGYT
TRBV20-1,TRBJ1-1,TRBD1,SARDRDRGLMNTEAF
TRBV28,TRBJ1-6,.,ASSTPVMNNSPLH
TRBV20-1,TRBJ1-1,TRBD1,SARDGTGGDTEAF
TRBV3-1,TRBJ1-5,.,ASSVGGGASNQPQH
TRBV5-8,TRBJ2-2,.,ASRLRGGELF
TRBV24-1,TRBJ1-1,.,ATRSSRNTEAF
TRBV11-1,TRBJ2-1,TRBD2,ASSSTSGRAGGEQF
TRBV18,TRBJ2-1,.,ASTGRVYNEQF
TRBV7-8,TRBJ1-6,.,ASSLRGNYNSPLH
TRBV2,TRBJ2-2,TRBD1,ASRDVGTGGTGELF
TRBV6-2/TRBV6-3,TRBJ2-2,.,ASSYGGYDTGELF
TRBV28,TRBJ2-7,TRBD2,ASNPTVRTSGGTYEQY
TRBV2,TRBJ2-3,TRBD2,ASSERGDTHTQY
TRBV11-2,TRBJ2-5,TRBD1,ASSLTGTGGQETQY
TRBV30,TRBJ2-5,.,AWSNLRETQY
TRBV15,TRBJ2-4,.,ATSRDPVGRGENIQY
TRBV5-1,TRBJ1-5,TRBD1,ASSLDRGLDQPQH
TRBV9,TRBJ2-7,.,ASSGGRNSYEQY
TRBV11-2,TRBJ2-1,.,ASSGGTVRLYNEQF
TRBV9,TRBJ1-1,.,ASSAGFEQTNTEAF
TRBV7-2,TRBJ2-3,TRBD2,ASARGLAGPVTDTQY
TRBV28,TRBJ2-6,.,ASSPLSDSGANVLT
TRBV2,TRBJ2-3,.,ASTGRRLPDTQY
TRBV3-1,TRBJ2-1,.,ASSQGAAGSNEQF
TRBV3-1,TRBJ2-4,.,ASSQVLRQGQNIQY
TRBV11-2,TRBJ2-7,.,ASSLGPLYSYEQY
TRBV28,TRBJ1-5,TRBD1,ASSSLGTGVGPQH
TRBV20-1,TRBJ2-1,.,SAIYSSYNEQF
TRBV9,TRBJ2-3,.,ASTETAGRVSDTQY
TRBV6-2/TRBV6-3,TRBJ2-1,TRBD1,ASSYPRGTGSYNEQF